Listed here are 19 T cell receptor beta chains from one sample, sequenced in a study of T cells in Graves' hyperthyroidism and ophthalmopathy. Authors of the study amplified TCR beta CDR3 regions from RNA transcripts. The study used the HTBI primer set for a first-round RT-PCR of the TCR CDR3. TCRdb passed the multiplex PCR reads through MiXCR, listing each CDR3 protein once. The table has roughly 710,000 distinct CDR3 sequences, over 35% seen once. Specimen: blood. All receptors derive from a middle-aged woman with Graves' hyperthyroidism.

The chain uses TRBV6-5 and TRBJ1-4; D gene unclear. Trimming took off 10 bases at V and 3 bases at J, with 18 bases between the two ends. The CDR3 has 15 amino acids. Germline V gene data show CDR1 as MNHEY and CDR2 as SVGAGI. CDR3 nucleotide sequence: TGTGCCACCTCACTCGGAACGTACTCTAATGAAAAACTGTTTTTT. Its protein is CATSLGTYSNEKLFF.

The sample holds many counts of this clonotype. The chain is built from TRBV2 and TRBJ2-7, with D perhaps matching TRBD1 (6 bases). Germline V gene lookup returns CDR1 SNHLY and CDR2 FYNNEI. The CDR3 consists of 14 residues. The ends were cut back, 7 bases at V and 2 bases at J, with 15 bases in the middle. The DNA of the CDR3 is TGTGCCAGCACTAAACAGGGTTCGACCTACGAGCAGTACTTC. This translates into CASTKQGSTYEQYF.

This clonotype was found a few times. V gene TRBV4-3 combines with J gene TRBJ1-1; D might be TRBD1 (5 bases). Trimming shortened V by 0 bases and J by 4 bases, and 12 bases separated the two germline ends. There are 15 residues in the CDR3. Germline CDR1 LGHNA, CDR2 YSLEER. The CDR3 bases are TGCGCCAGCAGCCAAGACCCGGCGGGGGTCACTGAAGCTTTCTTT. Translated: CASSQDPAGVTEAFF.

Concerning this clonotype: The germline gene is not matched at one end of the junction; a read error may be the cause. V usage is TRBV7-7 and J usage is TRBJ2-3; unclear D gene. There are 15 residues in the CDR3. Germline V gives CDR1 SSHAT, CDR2 FNYEAQ (reference sequence). CDR3 amino acids: CASSQSRLMTDTQYF. The CDR3 coding sequence is TGTGCTAGCAGCCAGAGCAGGCTAATGACAGATACGCAGTATTTT.

The CDR3 sequence: CASSQDLMPNGQNTEAFF. In DNA form, the CDR3 reads TGTGCCAGCAGTCAAGATTTAATGCCTAACGGACAAAACACTGAAGCTTTCTTT. The chain is built from TRBV12-3 or TRBV12-4 and TRBJ1-1, with D possibly matching TRBD1 (5 bases). The CDR3 length is 18 residues. Trimming took 5 bases from V and 2 from J, leaving 24 bases between them.

This clonotype was seen many times. This sequence joins TRBV7-9 and TRBJ1-1; D remains ambiguous. This CDR3 has 13 amino acids. Germline CDR1 SEHNR, CDR2 FQNEAQ (reference sequence). Trimming pared 8 bases from V and 0 bases from J, leaving 10 bases between. The CDR3 DNA sequence: TGTGCCAGCGGCGGGTACGTGAACACTGAAGCTTTCTTT. It encodes CASGGYVNTEAFF. Together with reference TRBV7-9 and TRBJ1-1, the CDR3 gives the full variable domain: DTGVSQNPRHKITKRGQNVTFRCDPISEHNRLYWYRQTLGQGPEFLTYFQNEAQLEKSRLLSDRFSAERPKGSFSTLEIQRTEQGDSAMYLCASGGYVNTEAFFGQGTRLTVV.

The chain joins TRBV7-8 to TRBJ1-4; D is ambiguous. From germline, CDR1 is SGHVS and CDR2 FQNEAQ. V dropped 1 base and J dropped 2 bases, with 11 bases sitting between them. This CDR3 has 16 amino acids. CDR3 nucleotides: TGTGCCAGCAGCTTAGATTTTCGAGGGACTAATGAAAAACTGTTTTTT. The encoded protein is CASSLDFRGTNEKLFF.

In this sample, this clonotype turned up many times. The CDR3 region has the DNA TGTGCCAGCAGCGGAGGACAGGGGCGCTATGGCTACACCTTC. Translation gives CASSGGQGRYGYTF. The chain employs TRBV2 and TRBJ1-2; 9 bases agree with TRBD1. This CDR3 is built from 14 residues. V lost 6 bases to trimming and J lost 4 bases; unmatched junction nucleotides: 6. Per germline, CDR1 SNHLY and CDR2 FYNNEI.

The chain uses TRBV28 and TRBJ2-7; no reliable D call. CDR3 length: 14 amino acids. Germline CDR1 and CDR2: MDHEN and SYDVKM. V was trimmed by 4 bases and J by 7 bases, leaving 17 bases between them. DNA for the CDR3: TGTGCCAGCAGTTGGGCAGGAGCCCTAGGGGAGCAGTACTTC. Its translation: CASSWAGALGEQYF. Variable domain in full (rest from reference TRBV28 and TRBJ2-7): DVKVTQSSRYLVKRTGEKVFLECVQDMDHENMFWYRQDPGLGLRLIYFSYDVKMKEKGDIPEGYSVSREKKERFSLILESASTNQTSMYLCASSWAGALGEQYFGPGTRLTVT.

The genes are TRBV7-9 and TRBJ2-5; 9 positions agree with TRBD2. The germline V gene encodes CDR1 SEHNR and CDR2 FQNEAQ (reference sequence). J was trimmed by 4 bases and V by 2 bases; bases with no gene match: 5. The CDR3 spans 15 residues. The CDR3 region is CASSLYAGGLETQYF. CDR3 sequence (DNA): TGTGCCAGCAGCTTATACGCGGGGGGGTTAGAGACCCAGTACTTC. The variable domain in full, completed from reference TRBV7-9 and TRBJ2-5, reads DTGVSQNPRHKITKRGQNVTFRCDPISEHNRLYWYRQTLGQGPEFLTYFQNEAQLEKSRLLSDRFSAERPKGSFSTLEIQRTEQGDSAMYLCASSLYAGGLETQYFGPGTRLLVL.

The CDR3 loop reads CSARTGGDAEAFF. The CDR3 DNA sequence: TGCAGCGCACGGACAGGGGGGGACGCTGAAGCTTTCTTT. V gene TRBV29-1 combines with J gene TRBJ1-1, with 10 positions matching TRBD1. The J segment lost 6 bases and the V segment lost 7 bases, leaving 8 bases of the junction unmatched. Germline CDR1 SQVTM, CDR2 ANQGSEA. This CDR3 is built from 13 residues.

This clonotype was detected a few times. The chain combines TRBV27 with TRBJ1-1; 10 bases align to TRBD1. The CDR3 is 16 residues long. Germline trimming cut 6 bases from V and 4 bases from J; bases unmatched to any gene: 11. Germline V gives CDR1 MNHEY, CDR2 SMNVEV (reference sequence). The CDR3 sequence: CASRPRDRGDGTEAFF. The DNA of the CDR3 is TGTGCCAGCAGACCTAGGGACAGGGGAGATGGCACTGAAGCTTTCTTT.

This clonotype was observed many times. V usage is TRBV19 and J usage is TRBJ1-6, with TRBD1 matching over 7 bases. Germline lookup yields CDR1 LNHDA and CDR2 SQIVND (reference sequence). The CDR3 contains 12 residues. The CDR3: CAAGTANSPLHF. The CDR3 DNA sequence: TGTGCTGCCGGGACAGCCAATTCACCCCTCCACTTT.

This clonotype was counted a few times. DNA for the CDR3: TGTGCCTGGAGCCCAGGGGGCTATGGCTACACCTTC. Amino acid sequence: CAWSPGGYGYTF. The gene calls are TRBV30 and TRBJ1-2, with 7 nucleotides matching TRBD1. After removal of 3 bases from V and 4 bases from J, the junction contained 2 bases not matched to a gene. The CDR3 extends over 12 amino acids. CDR1 is GTSNPN, CDR2 SVGIG, per germline (reference sequence).

There are many counts of this clonotype. CDR3 bases: TGTGCCAGCAGCTTGAACAGGTTGGACACCGGGGAGCTGTTTTTT. Translating it yields CASSLNRLDTGELFF. V is TRBV7-2 and J is TRBJ2-2; tentative D call: TRBD1 (5 bases). Looked up from germline, CDR1 is SGHTA and CDR2 is FQGNSA. V lost 3 bases, J lost 3 bases, and 11 bases lay in between. This CDR3 has 15 amino acids.

The chain has TRBV2 and TRBJ2-7; TRBD2 matches at 7 bases. TRBJ2-1 explains the end of the DNA better; the J call may be wrong. Germline CDR1 and CDR2: SNHLY and FYNNEI. The CDR3 is 11 residues long. The CDR3 DNA sequence: TGTGCCAGCCTCGGCGGGGGTGAGCAGTTCTTC. Translating it yields CASLGGGEQFF.

A note on this clonotype: This is likely a read error, given that the CDR3 carries no conserved phenylalanine or tryptophan at its end. The DNA is omitted, as the CDR3 cannot be located on it reliably, and the CDR3 follows TCRdb's listing. The chain combines TRBV11-1 with TRBJ1-6. Per the germline V gene, CDR1 is SGHAT and CDR2 is FQDESV (reference sequence). The CDR3 numbers 8 amino acids, ends counted. The CDR3 is CASSLYWY.

This clonotype has at least ten counts. The chain links TRBV7-9 to TRBJ1-5, with 8 bases identical to TRBD1. The CDR3 sequence is 15 residues long. From germline, CDR1 is SEHNR and CDR2 FQNEAQ (reference sequence). Unmatched junction bases numbered 8, after V lost 5 bases and J lost 5 bases. Written as DNA, the CDR3 is TGTGCCAGCAGCACCGGGACAGGACATGATCAGCCCCAGCATTTT. This translates into CASSTGTGHDQPQHF.

The chain uses TRBV11-3 and TRBJ1-2; D call uncertain. CDR1 SGHNT and CDR2 YENEEA come from the germline V gene. The V and J ends lost 0 bases and 2 bases respectively, with 7 bases between them. The CDR3 length is 14 residues. For the CDR3, the DNA is TGTGCCAGCAGCTTAGACGGGCGGAACTATGGCTACACCTTC. It encodes CASSLDGRNYGYTF.